This T cell receptor (beta chain) emerged from a study of early T cells in non-severe SARS-CoV-2 infection. Overall study: Sequenced bulk RNA came from whole blood that was unsorted, and chains were unpaired.

Individual cDNA molecules carried attached unique molecular identifiers. TCRdb used MiXCR to reprocess the 5' RACE reads, holding one entry per CDR3 protein. The sample has 98,000 or so distinct CDR3 sequences, 9.5% to 13% seen once; the top ten hold less than 3.5%. V gave up 4 bases and J gave up 5 bases; unmatched junction bases: 11. The germline gives CDR1 KGHDR, CDR2 SFDVKD. The CDR3 is 17 residues long. This clonotype was detected many times. Source material: whole blood. The TCR was taken from an adult who was a healthcare worker with PCR-confirmed SARS-CoV-2 infection or an uninfected control (not recorded which). The chain uses TRBV24-1 and TRBJ2-2, with 8 positions matching TRBD1. CDR3 protein: CATSERRQGMGTGELFF. CDR3 nucleotide sequence: TGTGCCACCAGTGAGCGCAGACAGGGGATGGGAACCGGGGAGCTGTTTTTT.